These 29 T cell receptor beta chains came from one sample sequenced in a study of T cells after yellow fever vaccination (dated by TCRdb to between 2017 and 2020). The treatment or condition tag for this specimen amounts to: live attenuated yellow fever vaccine strain. The library was made by 5' RACE. Sequenced on an Illumina HiSeq 2500. TCRdb applied fastp at Q25 and MiXCR to the public reads, then kept only in-frame beta chains. Rows are unified per CDR3 protein, each entry keeping the most common DNA and genes. Counted in this sample were nearly 550,000 distinct CDR3 sequences; over 15% of them appeared once. The ten top clones hold approximately 14% of the sample. Sequenced here: PBMCs, sampled 15 days after the yellow fever booster vaccination. These receptors all come from a young man who received the YFV17D yellow fever vaccine.

This clonotype was observed a few times. V is TRBV25-1 and J is TRBJ2-3, with 8 bases aligning to TRBD1. Germline CDR1 and CDR2: MGHDK and SYGVNS. V shed 5 bases, J shed 4 bases, and the junction held 5 bases outside the gene matches. CDR3 length: 14 residues. The CDR3 here is CASSTRTGSDTQYF. CDR3 bases: TGTGCCAGCAGTACCCGGACAGGGTCAGATACGCAGTATTTT.

This clonotype was observed a handful of times. V gene TRBV6-5 combines with J gene TRBJ2-1; 9 positions match TRBD1. With V trimmed by 7 bases and J by 7 bases, 2 bases remained unmatched. The germline V gene has CDR1 MNHEY and CDR2 SVGAGI. This CDR3 is built from 12 residues. This CDR3 reads CASNGQGNEQFF. CDR3 DNA: TGTGCCAGCAACGGACAGGGGAATGAGCAGTTCTTC.

The DNA of the CDR3 is TGCGCCAGCAGTGGGCCAGCTTCCTACAATGAGCAGTTCTTC. Residues: CASSGPASYNEQFF. The chain has TRBV10-2 and TRBJ2-1; no firm D call. Trimming pared 4 bases from V and 1 base from J, leaving 8 bases between. The CDR3 is 14 amino acids. Germline V gives CDR1 WSHSY, CDR2 SAAADI.

This clonotype came up many times. The chain uses TRBV6-1 and TRBJ2-3, with D unresolved. V lost 6 bases, J lost 2 bases, and 3 bases lay in between. Germline V gene data show CDR1 as MNHNS and CDR2 as SASEGT. The CDR3 spans 11 residues. For the CDR3, the DNA is TGTGCCAGCAGCCACACAGATACGCAGTATTTT. This encodes CASSHTDTQYF.

The J gene is TRBJ2-1, the V gene TRBV20-1, with TRBD2 matching 7 bases. CDR1 DFQATT and CDR2 SNEGSKA come from the germline V gene (reference sequence). Trimming removed 7 bases from V and 5 bases from J; junction bases left unmatched: 11. This CDR3 region has 14 residues. CDR3 coding DNA: TGCAGTGTAACGGGGGGAGGGCCTCACAATGAGCAGTTCTTC. Its protein product is CSVTGGGPHNEQFF.

The chain has TRBV6-5 and TRBJ2-1; 10 bases fit TRBD2. This CDR3 has 14 residues. V shed 4 bases and J 10 bases; nucleotides not matched to a gene: 7. The germline V gene has CDR1 MNHEY and CDR2 SVGAGI. CDR3 nucleotide sequence: TGTGCCAGCAGTTGGACTAGCGGATACGTAGAGCAGTTCTTC. As protein: CASSWTSGYVEQFF.

V usage is TRBV7-2 and J usage is TRBJ2-3, with D perhaps matching TRBD2 (6 bases). The germline V gene has CDR1 SGHTA and CDR2 FQGNSA. V lost 4 bases to trimming and J lost 0 bases, with 11 bases between them. The CDR3 has 15 amino acids. The CDR3 protein is CASSYPGLSTDTQYF. DNA for the CDR3: TGTGCCAGCAGCTATCCGGGACTTAGCACAGATACGCAGTATTTT.

The chain couples TRBV5-1 to TRBJ2-3; perhaps TRBD1 as D (5 bases). This CDR3 has 16 amino acids. Germline V gives CDR1 SGHRS, CDR2 YFSETQ. Between the trimmed V and J ends, which lost 3 bases and 3 bases, there was a span of 17 bases. CDR3 nucleotide sequence: TGCGCCAGCAGCTCCCGCGACAGCCTAGGTACAGATACGCAGTATTTT. It yields the protein CASSSRDSLGTDTQYF.

V usage is TRBV5-4 and J usage is TRBJ1-2; 8 bases map to TRBD1. With V trimmed by 4 bases and J by 8 bases, 13 bases remained unmatched. This CDR3 is 15 amino acids long. From germline, CDR1 is SGHNT and CDR2 YYREEE (reference sequence). The CDR3 bases are TGTGCCAGCAGCGGCGGTGGCAGGGGGCGAGGCGGCTACACCTTC. Translation: CASSGGGRGRGGYTF.

This clonotype was seen a handful of times. The chain employs TRBV19 and TRBJ1-5; D is unclear. V lost 0 bases, J lost 5 bases, and 11 bases lay in between. From germline, CDR1 is LNHDA and CDR2 SQIVND (reference sequence). This CDR3 has 15 residues. The CDR3, as DNA: TGTGCCAGTAGTATAGATCAAGGAGGCTATCAGCCCCAGCATTTT. This encodes CASSIDQGGYQPQHF.

A few counts support this clonotype. The genes are TRBV5-1 and TRBJ2-5; D is uncertain. The CDR3 contains 13 residues. Germline V CDR1 and CDR2: SGHRS, YFSETQ. The V and J ends lost 4 bases and 6 bases respectively, with 13 bases between them. The CDR3 sequence: CASSPEGSKTQYF. The CDR3 nucleotides read TGCGCCAGCAGCCCCGAAGGTTCCAAGACCCAGTACTTC.

The chain carries TRBV20-1 and TRBJ2-2; perhaps TRBD1 as D (5 bases). Germline CDR1 reads DFQATT; CDR2 reads SNEGSKA (reference sequence). The V end was cut by 1 base, the J end by 0 bases, with 12 bases between. This CDR3 comprises 16 residues. The CDR3 protein is CSARVIGVANTGELFF. The CDR3 DNA reads TGCAGTGCTAGAGTTATAGGGGTGGCGAACACCGGGGAGCTGTTTTTT.

This clonotype was detected only a few times. This chain links TRBV10-3 with TRBJ1-6; tentatively, D is TRBD1 (6 bases). V dropped 2 bases and J dropped 6 bases, with 8 bases sitting between them. The CDR3 spans 14 residues. Germline CDR1 is ENHRY and CDR2 is SYGVKD. CDR3 coding DNA: TGTGCCATCAGTGAGACAGGGCTTAATTCACCCCTCCACTTT. Translating it yields CAISETGLNSPLHF.

A few counts support this clonotype. J is TRBJ1-2 and V is TRBV20-1; D uncertain. Germline assignment: CDR1 DFQATT and CDR2 SNEGSKA (reference sequence). This CDR3 region has 10 residues. V lost 7 bases and J 8 bases, leaving 11 bases between the germline ends. The CDR3 DNA sequence: TGCAGTGGGGGTCCGTCGGGCTACACCTTC. It translates to CSGGPSGYTF.

This clonotype has ten or more counts. The chain uses TRBV20-1 and TRBJ2-7, with TRBD2 matching 9 bases. The CDR3 loop spans 14 amino acids. Per the germline V gene, CDR1 is DFQATT and CDR2 is SNEGSKA (reference sequence). V gave up 5 bases and J gave up 1 base; unmatched junction bases: 6. CDR3 sequence reads: CSAYGTSGSYEQYF. The CDR3, as DNA: TGCAGTGCTTATGGCACTAGCGGGTCCTACGAGCAGTACTTC.

V gene TRBV12-3 or TRBV12-4 combines with J gene TRBJ2-7, with 11 bases fitting TRBD2. V trimming: 6 bases; J trimming: 2 bases; junction bases outside the gene matches: 12. The CDR3 is 17 amino acids. The CDR3 DNA follows: TGTGCCAGCAGCACCCTAGCGGGAGGCCTATTCGCCTACGAGCAGTACTTC. Translation: CASSTLAGGLFAYEQYF.

The rearrangement joins TRBV12-3 or TRBV12-4 to TRBJ1-5; the D is unclear. The CDR3 sequence is 14 residues long. V was clipped by 6 bases and J by 6 bases, with 15 bases between them. CDR3 coding DNA: TGTGCCAGCAGACCCGGCGAGGGAGTTCAGCCCCAGCATTTT. It yields the protein CASRPGEGVQPQHF.

CDR3 DNA: TGTGCCAGCAGCCGAGCAGGGGAGCTCAATGAGCAGTTCTTC. This sequence encodes CASSRAGELNEQFF. This chain joins TRBV6-2 or TRBV6-3 and TRBJ2-1, with D possibly matching TRBD1 (6 bases). Germline values: CDR1 MNHEY, CDR2 SVGEGT. V was cut by 6 bases and J by 6 bases, with 15 bases left in between. The CDR3 covers 14 residues.

The chain links TRBV12-3 or TRBV12-4 to TRBJ2-1; D may be TRBD1 or TRBD2 (5 bases each). This CDR3 spans 15 amino acids. Trimming shortened V by 1 base and J by 3 bases, and 10 bases separated the two germline ends. This CDR3 is CASSLGTGRYNEQFF. CDR3 nucleotide sequence: TGTGCCAGCAGTTTAGGGACGGGGCGCTACAATGAGCAGTTCTTC.

The V and J genes are TRBV20-1 and TRBJ2-1; 11 bases match TRBD1. V gave up 6 bases and J gave up 10 bases; unmatched junction bases: 14. The CDR3 is 15 amino acids. The V gene's germline CDR1 is DFQATT and CDR2 SNEGSKA (reference sequence). Here the CDR3 reads CSAQIWDRGLREQFF. Written as DNA, the CDR3 is TGCAGTGCCCAGATATGGGACAGGGGGTTGAGGGAGCAGTTCTTC.

This clonotype showed up many times. V and J are TRBV10-3 and TRBJ1-5; 9 nucleotides match TRBD1. Germline loops: CDR1 ENHRY, CDR2 SYGVKD. This CDR3 is built from 14 residues. The trim removed 6 bases at V and 5 bases at J, leaving 5 bases unmatched. The CDR3 DNA is TGTGCCATCAGACCCGACAGGGGGGATCAGCCCCAGCATTTT. As protein: CAIRPDRGDQPQHF.

The J gene is TRBJ2-7, the V gene TRBV7-9, with 7 positions matching TRBD2. The CDR3 extends over 15 amino acids. J was trimmed by 0 bases and V by 3 bases; bases with no gene match: 5. Per germline, CDR1 SEHNR and CDR2 FQNEAQ (reference sequence). The CDR3 bases are TGTGCCAGCAGCTTTCGGGGGGAAAACTCCTACGAGCAGTACTTC. Its translation: CASSFRGENSYEQYF.

The J gene is TRBJ2-5, the V gene TRBV5-1, with D possibly matching TRBD2 (5 bases). V was cut by 3 bases and J by 1 base, with 13 bases left in between. Germline V lookup: CDR1 SGHRS, CDR2 YFSETQ. This CDR3 spans 15 amino acids. This CDR3 reads CASSSGSGVQETQYF. The DNA of the CDR3 is TGCGCCAGCAGCTCGGGAAGCGGAGTCCAAGAGACCCAGTACTTC. Filled out from reference TRBV5-1 and TRBJ2-5, the complete variable domain reads KAGVTQTPRYLIKTRGQQVTLSCSPISGHRSVSWYQQTPGQGLQFLFEYFSETQRNKGNFPGRFSGRQFSNSRSEMNVSTLELGDSALYLCASSSGSGVQETQYFGPGTRLLVL.

This clonotype was observed many times. This chain joins TRBV15 and TRBJ2-1; D possibly corresponds to TRBD1 (6 bases). The CDR3 loop spans 14 amino acids. V lost 0 bases and J 5 bases, leaving 8 bases between the germline ends. Germline loops: CDR1 LNHNV, CDR2 YYDKDF (reference sequence). Here the CDR3 DNA reads TGTGCCACCAGCAGAGATGGGGGCGACAATGAGCAGTTCTTC. Translation: CATSRDGGDNEQFF.

The table lists this clonotype with a few counts. This chain links TRBV19 with TRBJ2-3; TRBD2 aligns across 10 bases. V dropped 7 bases and J dropped 0; count of bases not matched to a gene: 4. In germline, CDR1 is LNHDA, CDR2 SQIVND (reference sequence). CDR3 length: 15 residues. The CDR3 spells CASTLLAGSTDTQYF. Here the CDR3 DNA reads TGTGCCAGTACTTTACTAGCGGGGAGCACAGATACGCAGTATTTT. Full variable domain (rest looked up from reference TRBV19 and TRBJ2-3): DGGITQSPKYLFRKEGQNVTLSCEQNLNHDAMYWYRQDPGQGLRLIYYSQIVNDFQKGDIAEGYSVSREKKESFPLTVTSAQKNPTAFYLCASTLLAGSTDTQYFGPGTRLTVL.

The J gene is TRBJ2-3, the V gene TRBV7-2; 9 bases align to TRBD2. The germline V gene has CDR1 SGHTA and CDR2 FQGNSA. V lost 3 bases, J lost 0 bases, and 4 bases stayed unmatched. The CDR3 runs to 16 residues. The CDR3 DNA is TGTGCCAGCAGCTTCTTTACTAGCGGGAGCACAGATACGCAGTATTTT. It translates to CASSFFTSGSTDTQYF.

This clonotype has ten or more counts. V usage is TRBV29-1 and J usage is TRBJ2-5, with D tentatively TRBD1 (6 bases). The CDR3 spans 11 residues. V was pared by 7 bases and J by 5 bases, with 11 bases between. The V gene's germline CDR1 is SQVTM and CDR2 ANQGSEA. The DNA of the CDR3 is TGCAGCGGGGGGCGGCAGGAGACCCAGTACTTC. Its translation: CSGGRQETQYF.

The V and J genes are TRBV9 and TRBJ2-5; D not certain. Germline CDR1 SGDLS, CDR2 YYNGEE. This CDR3 has 13 amino acids. V gave up 4 bases and J gave up 5 bases, with 12 bases separating them. CDR3 sequence reads: CASSYQISETQYF. In DNA form, the CDR3 reads TGTGCCAGCAGCTACCAGATTTCCGAGACCCAGTACTTC. Full variable domain (rest looked up from reference TRBV9 and TRBJ2-5): DSGVTQTPKHLITATGQRVTLRCSPRSGDLSVYWYQQSLDQGLQFLIQYYNGEERAKGNILERFSAQQFPDLHSELNLSSLELGDSALYFCASSYQISETQYFGPGTRLLVL.

This clonotype was seen more than once but under ten times. V usage is TRBV7-2 and J usage is TRBJ2-7; the match to TRBD2 covers 12 bases. This CDR3 is built from 19 residues. Looked up from germline, CDR1 is SGHTA and CDR2 is FQGNSA. J lost 4 bases, V lost 1 base, and 14 bases had no gene match. CDR3 in amino acids: CASSLGSLAGGPYFYEQYF. CDR3 nucleotide sequence: TGTGCCAGCAGCTTAGGCTCCCTAGCGGGAGGGCCTTATTTTTACGAGCAGTACTTC.